The rows below give T cell receptor beta chains drawn from one sample of a study of prognosis after radiotherapy for stage I lung cancer. A single record per CDR3 protein comes from TCRdb applying MiXCR to the multiplex PCR reads. The sample holds fewer than 35,000 distinct CDR3 sequences, 40% to 60% seen once. The sequences come from PBMCs, collected before or after stereotactic body radiation therapy (not recorded which). Every receptor here comes from a donor over 45 with non-small cell lung cancer. The CDR3 runs from the conserved cysteine through the conserved F or W. D genes are given only for firm matches. Where a row states a size, it is once, few, many or the class of an expanded clone; other rows omit it.

J	D	V	size	CDR3	DNA
TRBJ2-7	-	TRBV7-9	-	CASSLSGLQVVQYF	TGTGCCAGCAGCTTATCAGGGCTCCAAGTGGTGCAGTACTTC
TRBJ2-3	-	TRBV4-1	few	CASSQEGGVHSCTDTQYF	TGCGCCAGCAGCCAAGAGGGGGGCGTGCATTCCTGCACAGATACGCAGTATTTT
TRBJ1-2	-	TRBV4-2	many	CASSQDITGAKGGYTF	TGTGCCAGCAGCCAAGATATTACGGGGGCAAAAGGAGGCTACACCTTC
TRBJ2-1	TRBD1	TRBV30	many	CAWRPLGQTYNEQFF	TGTGCCTGGAGGCCCCTGGGACAGACTTACAATGAGCAGTTCTTC
TRBJ2-6	-	TRBV6-1	many	CASSASGNVLTF	TGTGCCAGCAGTGCTTCAGGGAACGTCCTGACTTTC
TRBJ2-2	-	TRBV20-1	-	CSARSVGELFF	TGCAGTGCGCGGTCGGTCGGGGAGCTGTTTTTT
TRBJ2-1	TRBD2	TRBV20-1	medium-sized	CSARVPSGRNYNEQFF	TGCAGTGCTAGAGTCCCTAGCGGGAGAAACTACAATGAGCAGTTCTTC
TRBJ2-3	TRBD2	TRBV6-2/TRBV6-3	many	CASRKGLAGDRDTQYF	TGTGCCAGCAGGAAAGGACTAGCGGGAGATCGGGATACGCAGTATTTT
TRBJ2-3	-	TRBV5-1	many	CASISAPSSTDTQYF	TGCGCCAGCATAAGCGCGCCTTCTAGCACAGATACGCAGTATTTT
TRBJ1-2	-	TRBV7-2	once	CASVTGYVYTF	TGTGCCAGCGTGACGGGCTATGTCTACACCTTC
TRBJ2-7	-	TRBV2	many	CASRQAYEQYF	TGTGCCAGCCGACAGGCCTACGAGCAGTACTTC
TRBJ2-7	-	TRBV15	-	CATSRDLMGAVGISHEQYF	TGTGCCACCAGCAGAGATCTCATGGGGGCCGTAGGGATCTCCCACGAGCAGTACTTC
TRBJ1-3	TRBD1	TRBV6-1	once	CASSRRSMSGTGLASGNTIYF	TGTGCCAGCAGCCGAAGATCTATGTCCGGGACAGGGCTCGCCTCTGGAAACACCATATATTTT
TRBJ1-1	-	TRBV5-6	many	CASSLFGGGVGTEAFF	TGTGCCAGCAGCTTATTCGGGGGAGGGGTGGGCACTGAAGCTTTCTTT
TRBJ1-2	TRBD1	TRBV30	medium-sized	CAWRGQASYGYTF	TGTGCCTGGAGAGGACAGGCGAGCTATGGCTACACCTTC
TRBJ2-2	-	TRBV10-3	-	CAISESGRATGELFF	TGTGCCATCAGTGAGTCGGGCAGGGCCACCGGGGAGCTGTTTTTT
TRBJ1-1	TRBD1	TRBV11-2	-	CASSSGTGGLNNEAFF	TGTGCCAGCAGCTCCGGGACAGGGGGCTTGAACAACGAAGCTTTCTTT
TRBJ1-2	-	TRBV28	-	CASRVAGYGYTF	TGTGCCAGCAGGGTGGCGGGGTATGGCTACACCTTC